The 24 T cell receptor beta chains listed next were all sequenced from one sample in a study of blood T cell repertoires in COVID-19. TCRdb's table, derived via immunoSEQ multiplex PCR, lists solely in-frame clones and lacks some. The profile shows 250,000 to 350,000 clones, 90% of them singletons. Sequencing used peripheral blood. These receptors were taken from a woman in her thirties with COVID-19, enrolled during active disease.

The V gene is TRBV28, the J gene TRBJ1-2, with 8 bases lining up with TRBD1. CDR1 is MDHEN and CDR2 is SYDVKM in the germline V gene. V lost 2 bases, J lost 4 bases, and 3 bases stayed unmatched. The CDR3 sequence is 14 residues long. CDR3 loop: CASSLPGGSYGYTF. The CDR3 bases are TGTGCCAGCAGTTTACCAGGGGGCTCCTATGGCTACACCTTC.

V and J are TRBV24-1 and TRBJ1-2; 7 positions match TRBD1. The CDR3 sequence is 17 residues long. The trim removed 4 bases at V and 4 bases at J, leaving 14 bases unmatched. CDR1 is KGHDR, CDR2 SFDVKD, per germline. The CDR3 region has the DNA TGTGCCACCAGTGACCCCAAAAATCCGACAGGGCGCTATGGCTACACCTTC. Residues: CATSDPKNPTGRYGYTF.

V and J are TRBV28 and TRBJ2-5, with a possible D match to TRBD1 (7 bases). Germline V lookup: CDR1 MDHEN, CDR2 SYDVKM. V lost 8 bases and J 2 bases, leaving 21 bases between the germline ends. The CDR3 sequence is 16 residues long. The CDR3 loop reads CASRERQGVPQETQYF. In DNA form, the CDR3 reads TGTGCCAGCCGGGAGAGACAGGGTGTCCCTCAAGAGACCCAGTACTTC. The complete variable domain, with remaining parts taken from reference TRBV28 and TRBJ2-5, reads DVKVTQSSRYLVKRTGEKVFLECVQDMDHENMFWYRQDPGLGLRLIYFSYDVKMKEKGDIPEGYSVSREKKERFSLILESASTNQTSMYLCASRERQGVPQETQYFGPGTRLLVL.

The chain joins TRBV19 to TRBJ2-2; D possibly corresponds to TRBD2 (5 bases). CDR3 length equals 13 residues. The ends were cut back, 4 bases at V and 4 bases at J, with 7 bases in the middle. The germline CDR1 and CDR2 sequences are LNHDA and SQIVND (reference sequence). CDR3 residues: CASSSAGTGELFF. The CDR3 region has the DNA TGTGCCAGTAGTAGCGCGGGCACCGGGGAGCTGTTTTTT.

V and J are TRBV30 and TRBJ2-1, with 8 bases lining up with TRBD2. This CDR3 is 15 amino acids long. Germline loops: CDR1 GTSNPN, CDR2 SVGIG (reference sequence). With V trimmed by 4 bases and J by 4 bases, 9 bases remained unmatched. CDR3 coding DNA: TGTGCCTGGAAAGGCGGGAGGTCCCTTTACAATGAGCAGTTCTTC. The encoded protein is CAWKGGRSLYNEQFF.

The V gene is TRBV28, the J gene TRBJ1-5; D call uncertain. The V and J ends lost 2 bases and 6 bases respectively, with 14 bases between them. The CDR3 loop spans 15 amino acids. Germline-derived CDR1 and CDR2 are MDHEN and SYDVKM. CDR3 in amino acids: CASSLRESFSQPQHF. In DNA form, the CDR3 reads TGTGCCAGCAGTTTACGGGAGAGTTTTAGTCAGCCCCAGCATTTT.

This clone appeared a single time. This chain joins TRBV5-1 and TRBJ2-3; TRBD2 matches at 10 bases. The CDR3 sequence is 16 residues long. The germline gives CDR1 SGHRS, CDR2 YFSETQ. Losses at the gene ends were 4 bases for V and 2 bases for J; bases not matched to a gene: 7. Written as DNA, the CDR3 is TGCGCCAGCAGCGGAGGGACTAGCGACTTCACAGATACGCAGTATTTT. This translates into CASSGGTSDFTDTQYF.

The chain is built from TRBV18 and TRBJ1-2; D unresolved. The CDR3 sequence is 14 residues long. CDR1 is KGHSH, CDR2 LQKENI, per germline. V was shortened by 3 bases and J by 4 bases, with 12 bases between the two germline ends. In nucleotides, the CDR3 is TGTGCCAGCTCACCGCTTGACGGGAGCTATGGCTACACCTTC. Its translation: CASSPLDGSYGYTF. The full variable domain, with the rest looked up from reference TRBV18 and TRBJ1-2, is NAGVMQNPRHLVRRRGQEARLRCSPMKGHSHVYWYRQLPEEGLKFMVYLQKENIIDESGMPKERFSAEFPKEGPSILRIQQVVRGDSAAYFCASSPLDGSYGYTFGSGTRLTVV.

This clone was observed many times. The J gene is TRBJ2-7, the V gene TRBV5-4, with D possibly TRBD2 on 5 matching bases. Between the trimmed V and J ends, which lost 1 base and 2 bases, there was a span of 10 bases. CDR1 SGHNT and CDR2 YYREEE come from the germline V gene (reference sequence). This CDR3 has 14 amino acids. CDR3 in amino acids: CASSLMAGPYEQYF. The CDR3 DNA is TGTGCCAGCAGCTTGATGGCGGGCCCCTACGAGCAGTACTTC.

The rearrangement uses TRBV30 and TRBJ1-4; D call uncertain. The germline gives CDR1 GTSNPN, CDR2 SVGIG (reference sequence). The CDR3 totals 14 residues. V was cut by 0 bases and J by 8 bases, with 13 bases left in between. The CDR3 DNA reads TGTGCCTGGAGTGTACCGGCGGGGTGGGAAAAACTGTTTTTT. Amino acids: CAWSVPAGWEKLFF.

V usage is TRBV3-1 (or the pseudogene TRBV3-2) and J usage is TRBJ1-4; TRBD1 matches 8 bases. Germline CDR1 is LGHDT and CDR2 is YNNKEL (reference sequence). V lost 2 bases, J lost 8 bases, and 7 bases stayed unmatched. CDR3 length: 15 residues. CDR3 in DNA: TGTGCCAGCAGCCAAAAGGACAGGGTAGTGGAAAAACTGTTTTTT. Translation: CASSQKDRVVEKLFF.

The chain employs TRBV9 and TRBJ2-1, with a weak D call TRBD1 (6 bases). Germline values: CDR1 SGDLS, CDR2 YYNGEE. The V end lost 4 bases, the J end lost 4 bases, and 15 bases lay between the germline ends. This CDR3 comprises 15 residues. The CDR3 sequence: CASSSREQGYNEQFF. CDR3 bases: TGTGCCAGCAGCTCTCGTGAACAGGGATACAATGAGCAGTTCTTC.

V usage is TRBV30 and J usage is TRBJ1-1; 9 bases match TRBD1. The CDR3 sequence is 14 residues long. Germline loops: CDR1 GTSNPN, CDR2 SVGIG (reference sequence). V trimming: 2 bases; J trimming: 11 bases; junction bases outside the gene matches: 12. In nucleotides, the CDR3 is TGTGCCTGGAGTACAGGGGGCGCGACTCGTGGCGCTTTCTTT. Translated: CAWSTGGATRGAFF.

The chain employs TRBV24-1 and TRBJ2-1; TRBD2 matches 10 bases. With 5 bases clipped from V and 8 bases from J, the junction kept 11 bases outside the gene matches. Germline V gene sequence: CDR1 KGHDR, CDR2 SFDVKD. CDR3 length: 16 residues. CDR3 bases: TGTGCCACCAGTGGCTTTACTAGCGGGAAAAGGGATGAGCAGTTCTTC. This encodes CATSGFTSGKRDEQFF.

This clone was detected once. This chain uses TRBV27 with TRBJ2-5, with a weak D call TRBD1 (5 bases). Per the germline V gene, CDR1 is MNHEY and CDR2 is SMNVEV (reference sequence). Trimming left V 2 bases short and J 2 bases short, with 6 bases between. This CDR3 has 13 amino acids. CDR3 protein: CASSLQGQETQYF. The CDR3 DNA reads TGTGCCAGCAGTTTACAGGGACAAGAGACCCAGTACTTC.

This rearrangement joins TRBV11-1 to TRBJ1-4, with D perhaps TRBD1 (6 bases). Germline V gene data show CDR1 as SGHAT and CDR2 as FQDESV (reference sequence). V was shortened by 5 bases and J by 8 bases, with 12 bases between the two germline ends. The CDR3 sequence is 13 residues long. CDR3 sequence reads: CASSQGQLEKLFF. In DNA form, the CDR3 reads TGTGCCAGCAGCCAAGGACAGCTGGAAAAACTGTTTTTT.

This sequence joins TRBV5-1 and TRBJ2-3; 9 nucleotides agree with TRBD2. CDR1 is SGHRS, CDR2 YFSETQ, per germline. V gave up 4 bases and J gave up 5 bases; unmatched junction bases: 11. This CDR3 region has 16 residues. DNA for the CDR3: TGCGCCAGCAGCCGATCCTTAGCGGGAGATAGAGATACGCAGTATTTT. Its translation: CASSRSLAGDRDTQYF.

To note about this clone: This sample includes further DNA sequences coding for the same CDR3. The chain couples TRBV6-1 to TRBJ1-5, with D possibly being TRBD1 (6 bases). Trimming shortened V by 0 bases and J by 0 bases, and 6 bases separated the two germline ends. Germline-derived CDR1 and CDR2 are MNHNS and SASEGT. This CDR3 contains 15 residues. The CDR3 is CASSEAGGSNQPQHF. The CDR3 nucleotides read TGTGCCAGCAGTGAAGCAGGGGGTAGCAATCAGCCCCAGCATTTT.

The rearrangement links TRBV10-3 to TRBJ2-1; TRBD2 aligns across 9 bases. After removal of 6 bases from V and 1 base from J, the junction contained 10 bases not matched to a gene. This CDR3 has 17 residues. The germline gives CDR1 ENHRY, CDR2 SYGVKD. The CDR3 spells CAISVRAGGTSYNEQFF. CDR3 DNA sequence: TGTGCCATCAGCGTTCGAGCGGGAGGAACGTCCTACAATGAGCAGTTCTTC.

The chain employs TRBV7-2 and TRBJ1-1, with D unclear. Trimming cost V 5 bases and J 0 bases, with 10 bases left between them. Germline V gene sequence: CDR1 SGHTA, CDR2 FQGNSA. This CDR3 is 14 amino acids long. CDR3 coding DNA: TGTGCCAGCAGCCTGAGAAGTATGAACACTGAAGCTTTCTTT. Translated: CASSLRSMNTEAFF.

The chain uses TRBV6-5 and TRBJ2-7; 9 nucleotides align to TRBD1. This CDR3 is built from 13 residues. The germline V gene has CDR1 MNHEY and CDR2 SVGAGI. Trimming took 7 bases from V and 5 from J; bases not matched to a gene: 6. CDR3 nucleotides: TGTGCCAGCAACCGGGACAGGGATAACGAGCAGTACTTC. It is translated as CASNRDRDNEQYF.

The gene calls are TRBV28 and TRBJ2-4; 7 bases agree with TRBD2. The CDR3 spans 12 residues. Trimming removed 10 bases from V and 12 bases from J; junction bases left unmatched: 12. Germline CDR1 and CDR2: MDHEN and SYDVKM. For the CDR3, the DNA is TGTGCCACCCCCGGGGAGGGCGAGGATCAGTACTTC. Translating gives CATPGEGEDQYF.

This chain connects TRBV30 to TRBJ2-5, with a weak D call TRBD2 (6 bases). The CDR3 extends over 10 amino acids. Looked up from germline, CDR1 is GTSNPN and CDR2 is SVGIG (reference sequence). CDR3 sequence reads: CACAGETQYF. CDR3 in DNA: TGTGCATGTGCGGGGGAGACCCAGTACTTC.

This chain connects TRBV30 to TRBJ2-7, with TRBD1 identical over 7 bases. Germline trimming cut 3 bases from V and 2 bases from J; bases unmatched to any gene: 7. The length of the CDR3 is 14 residues. The germline gives CDR1 GTSNPN, CDR2 SVGIG (reference sequence). The CDR3 protein is CAWRTGQLTYEQYF. In DNA form, the CDR3 reads TGTGCCTGGAGGACGGGACAGCTTACCTACGAGCAGTACTTC.